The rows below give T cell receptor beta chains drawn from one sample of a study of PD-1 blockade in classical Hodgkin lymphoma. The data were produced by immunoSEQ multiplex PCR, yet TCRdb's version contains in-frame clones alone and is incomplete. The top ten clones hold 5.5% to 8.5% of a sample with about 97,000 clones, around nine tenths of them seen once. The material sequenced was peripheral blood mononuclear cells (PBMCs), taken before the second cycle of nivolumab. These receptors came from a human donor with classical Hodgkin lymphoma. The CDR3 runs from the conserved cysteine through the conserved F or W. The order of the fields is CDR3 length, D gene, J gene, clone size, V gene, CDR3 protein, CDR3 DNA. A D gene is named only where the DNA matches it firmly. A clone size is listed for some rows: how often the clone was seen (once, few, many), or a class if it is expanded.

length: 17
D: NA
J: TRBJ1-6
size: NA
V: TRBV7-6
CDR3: CASSSTGRSSYNSPLHF
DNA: TGTGCCAGCAGCTCCACGGGACGGAGCTCCTATAATTCACCCCTCCACTTT

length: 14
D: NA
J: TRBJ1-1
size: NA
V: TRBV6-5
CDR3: CASSPRDGSTEAFF
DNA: TGTGCCAGCAGTCCCAGGGATGGAAGCACTGAAGCTTTCTTT

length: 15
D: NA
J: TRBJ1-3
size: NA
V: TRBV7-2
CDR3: CASSLEVGNGNTIYF
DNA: TGTGCCAGCAGCTTAGAGGTTGGAAACGGAAACACCATATATTTT

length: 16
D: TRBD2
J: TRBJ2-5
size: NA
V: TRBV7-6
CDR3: CASSLELARGQETQYF
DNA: TGTGCCAGCAGCCTTGAACTAGCGAGGGGCCAAGAGACCCAGTACTTC

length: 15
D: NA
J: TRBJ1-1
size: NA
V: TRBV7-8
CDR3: CASSLVRGAGTEAFF
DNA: TGTGCCAGCAGCTTAGTTAGGGGGGCGGGCACTGAAGCTTTCTTT

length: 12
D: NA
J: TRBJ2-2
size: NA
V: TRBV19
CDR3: CASSIWAGELFF
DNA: TGTGCCAGTAGTATTTGGGCCGGGGAGCTGTTTTTT

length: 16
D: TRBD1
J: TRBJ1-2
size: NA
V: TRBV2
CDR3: CASSGVGGQGAIGYTF
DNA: TGTGCCAGCAGTGGGGTAGGGGGACAGGGGGCCATTGGCTACACCTTC

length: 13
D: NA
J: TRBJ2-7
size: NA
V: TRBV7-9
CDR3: CATDGTSSYEQYF
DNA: TGTGCCACCGACGGCACGAGTTCCTACGAGCAGTACTTC

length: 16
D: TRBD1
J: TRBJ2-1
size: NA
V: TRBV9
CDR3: CASSVEGRGRGNEQFF
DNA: TGTGCCAGCAGCGTAGAGGGCAGGGGGCGCGGTAATGAGCAGTTCTTC

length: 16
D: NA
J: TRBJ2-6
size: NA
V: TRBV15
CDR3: CATSRDRGSGANVLTF
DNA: TGTGCCACCAGCAGAGACAGGGGTTCGGGGGCCAACGTCCTGACTTTC

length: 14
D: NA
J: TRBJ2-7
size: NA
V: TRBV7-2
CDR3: CASSPGAESYEQYF
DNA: TGTGCCAGCAGCCCAGGAGCCGAGTCCTACGAGCAGTACTTC

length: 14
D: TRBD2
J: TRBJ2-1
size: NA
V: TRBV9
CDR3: CASSVGTSGGATFF
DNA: TGTGCCAGCAGCGTGGGGACTAGCGGGGGGGCAACGTTCTTC

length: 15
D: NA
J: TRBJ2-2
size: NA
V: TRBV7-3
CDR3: CASSPTQGGTGELFF
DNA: TGTGCCAGCAGCCCGACTCAGGGGGGAACCGGGGAGCTGTTTTTT

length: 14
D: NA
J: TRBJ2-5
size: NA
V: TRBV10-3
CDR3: CAISEYPAQETQYF
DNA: TGTGCCATCAGTGAGTATCCAGCGCAAGAGACCCAGTACTTC

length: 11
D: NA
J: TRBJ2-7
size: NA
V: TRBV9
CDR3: CASSVGGEQYF
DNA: TGTGCCAGCAGCGTAGGGGGAGAGCAGTACTTC

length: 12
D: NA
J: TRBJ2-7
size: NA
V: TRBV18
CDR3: CASKRGNYEQYF
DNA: TGTGCCAGCAAGAGGGGGAACTACGAGCAGTACTTC

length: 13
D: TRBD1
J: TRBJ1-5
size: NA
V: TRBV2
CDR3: CASSPGQGQPQHF
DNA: TGTGCCAGCAGTCCGGGACAGGGTCAGCCCCAGCATTTT

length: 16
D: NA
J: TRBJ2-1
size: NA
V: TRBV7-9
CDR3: CASSFPGRASANEQFF
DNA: TGTGCCAGCAGCTTCCCGGGCAGGGCCTCGGCCAATGAGCAGTTCTTC

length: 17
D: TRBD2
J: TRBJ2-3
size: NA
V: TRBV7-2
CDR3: CASSLWSVLADIDTQYF
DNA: TGTGCCAGCAGCTTATGGAGTGTCCTAGCGGACATAGATACGCAGTATTTT

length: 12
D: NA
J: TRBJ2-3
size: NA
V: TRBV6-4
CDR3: CASRGGSDTQYF
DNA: TGTGCCAGCAGAGGGGGGTCCGATACGCAGTATTTT

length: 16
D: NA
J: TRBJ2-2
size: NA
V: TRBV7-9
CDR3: CASSTLAETNTGELFF
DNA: TGTGCCAGCAGCACCTTAGCGGAGACGAACACCGGGGAGCTGTTTTTT

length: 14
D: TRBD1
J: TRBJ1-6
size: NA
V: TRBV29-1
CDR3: CSVGMGQRDSPLHF
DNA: TGCAGCGTTGGGATGGGACAGAGGGATTCACCCCTCCACTTT

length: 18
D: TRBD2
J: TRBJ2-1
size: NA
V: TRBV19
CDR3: CASSIRVTSGSSYNEQFF
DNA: TGTGCCAGTAGTATTAGGGTCACTAGCGGGAGCTCCTACAATGAGCAGTTCTTC

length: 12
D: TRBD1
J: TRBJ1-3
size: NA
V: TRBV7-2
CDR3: CASSLDRGYVYF
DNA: TGTGCCAGCAGCTTAGACAGGGGCTATGTATATTTT

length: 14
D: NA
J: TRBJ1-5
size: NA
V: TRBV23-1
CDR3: CASSQRRYWQPQHF
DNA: TGCGCCAGCAGTCAACGCAGGTATTGGCAGCCCCAGCATTTT

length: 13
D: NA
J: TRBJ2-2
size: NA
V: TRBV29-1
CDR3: CSVWQGINGELFF
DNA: TGCAGCGTTTGGCAGGGCATCAACGGGGAGCTGTTTTTT

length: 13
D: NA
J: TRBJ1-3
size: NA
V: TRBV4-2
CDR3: CASSQFAGNTIYF
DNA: TGTGCCAGCAGCCAATTCGCTGGAAACACCATATATTTT

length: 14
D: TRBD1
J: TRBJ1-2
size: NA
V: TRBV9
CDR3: CASSEGRTGSGYTF
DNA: TGTGCCAGCAGCGAGGGCCGGACAGGGAGTGGCTACACCTTC

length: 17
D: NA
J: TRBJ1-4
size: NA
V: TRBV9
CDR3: CASSVGVAPGANEKLFF
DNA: TGTGCCAGCAGCGTAGGGGTGGCTCCGGGGGCTAATGAAAAACTGTTTTTT

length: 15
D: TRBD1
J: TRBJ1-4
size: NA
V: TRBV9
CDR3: CASSVGTGINEKLFF
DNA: TGTGCCAGCAGCGTAGGGACAGGGATTAATGAAAAACTGTTTTTT

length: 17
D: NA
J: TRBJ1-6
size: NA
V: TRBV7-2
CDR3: CASTSRGGVGGNSPLHF
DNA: TGTGCCAGCACCTCCAGAGGGGGGGTGGGGGGAAATTCACCCCTCCACTTT

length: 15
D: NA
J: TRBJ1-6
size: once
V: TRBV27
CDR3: CASSWEDSYNSPLHF
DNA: TGTGCCAGCAGTTGGGAGGACTCCTATAATTCACCCCTCCACTTT

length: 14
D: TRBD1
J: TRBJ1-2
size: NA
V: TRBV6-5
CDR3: CASNRQDRVTGYTF
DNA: TGTGCCAGCAACCGCCAGGACAGGGTAACTGGCTACACCTTC

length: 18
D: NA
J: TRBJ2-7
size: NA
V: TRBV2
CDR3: CASSAGLLERWSSYEQYF
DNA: TGTGCCAGCAGCGCCGGACTCCTAGAACGGTGGAGCTCCTACGAGCAGTACTTC

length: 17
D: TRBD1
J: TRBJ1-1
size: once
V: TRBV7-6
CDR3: CASSLGGGWRMNTEAFF
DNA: TGTGCCAGCAGCTTAGGAGGGGGCTGGAGAATGAACACTGAAGCTTTCTTT

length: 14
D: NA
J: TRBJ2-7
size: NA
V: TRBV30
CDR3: CAWSVSVNSYEQYF
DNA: TGTGCCTGGAGTGTCTCTGTAAACTCCTACGAGCAGTACTTC

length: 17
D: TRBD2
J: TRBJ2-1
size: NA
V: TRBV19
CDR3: CASSTGTSVGRRDEQFF
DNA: TGTGCCAGTAGTACCGGGACTAGTGTGGGAAGGCGGGATGAGCAGTTCTTC

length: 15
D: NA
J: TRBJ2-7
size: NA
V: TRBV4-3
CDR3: CASSQVVGYSYEQYF
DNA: TGCGCCAGCAGCCAAGTGGTGGGGTACTCCTACGAGCAGTACTTC

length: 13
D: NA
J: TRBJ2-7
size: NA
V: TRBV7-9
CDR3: CASSKSDSYEQYF
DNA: TGTGCCAGCAGTAAGAGCGATTCCTACGAGCAGTACTTC

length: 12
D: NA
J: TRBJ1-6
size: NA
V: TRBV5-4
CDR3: CASSFGNSPLHF
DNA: TGTGCCAGCAGCTTTGGAAATTCACCCCTCCACTTT

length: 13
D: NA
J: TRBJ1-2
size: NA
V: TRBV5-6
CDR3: CASSLSGDYGYTF
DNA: TGTGCCAGCAGCTTATCAGGAGACTATGGCTACACCTTC

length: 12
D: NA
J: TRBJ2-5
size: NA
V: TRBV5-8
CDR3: CASSLVGETQYF
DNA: TGTGCCAGCAGCTTGGTTGGAGAGACCCAGTACTTC

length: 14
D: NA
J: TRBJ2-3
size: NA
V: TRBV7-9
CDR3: CASSFAENTDTQYF
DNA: TGTGCCAGCAGCTTCGCAGAGAACACAGATACGCAGTATTTT

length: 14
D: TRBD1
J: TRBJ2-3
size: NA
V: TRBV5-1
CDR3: CASGTGPGTDTQYF
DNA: TGCGCCAGCGGGACAGGACCGGGCACAGATACGCAGTATTTT

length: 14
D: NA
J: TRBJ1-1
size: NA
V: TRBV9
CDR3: CASSVEGNPHEAFF
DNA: TGTGCCAGCAGCGTCGAGGGGAACCCTCATGAAGCTTTCTTT

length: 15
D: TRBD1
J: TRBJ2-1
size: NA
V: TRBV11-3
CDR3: CASSMGTGSWNEQFF
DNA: TGTGCCAGCAGCATGGGGACAGGGAGTTGGAATGAGCAGTTCTTC

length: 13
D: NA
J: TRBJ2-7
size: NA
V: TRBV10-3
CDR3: CAIRRPETYEQYF
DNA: TGTGCCATCAGGAGGCCAGAGACCTACGAGCAGTACTTC

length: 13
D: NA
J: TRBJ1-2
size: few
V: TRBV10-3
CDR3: CAINGERNYGYTF
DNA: TGTGCCATCAACGGGGAAAGGAACTATGGCTACACCTTC

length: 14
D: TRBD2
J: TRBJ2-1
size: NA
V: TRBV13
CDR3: CASASGGVYNEQFF
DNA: TGTGCCAGCGCTAGCGGGGGGGTATACAATGAGCAGTTCTTC

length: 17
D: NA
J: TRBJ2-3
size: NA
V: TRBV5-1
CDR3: CASSSPSPDTSTDTQYF
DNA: TGCGCCAGCAGCTCGCCCAGCCCAGACACTAGCACAGATACGCAGTATTTT